The T cell receptor (beta chain) under discussion was sequenced for a study of shared clonotypes between healthy human individuals. Some clones are missing from TCRdb's copy, which holds only in-frame ones; the method was immunoSEQ multiplex PCR. The data show roughly 600,000 clones, about 98% seen once. The naive CD8 fraction comprised CD45RO-negative cells positively selected for CCR7 and excluded terminally differentiated effector memory CD45RA+ cells. Comments on this clone: Its specificity is not known.

Study-wide findings and caveats: The sharing of approximately 5.1% of naive CD4 clonotypes was seen across several donors.

Trimming removed 2 bases from V and 6 bases from J, with 13 bases in between. CDR1 and CDR2 from the germline V gene are SGHAT and FQNNGV. This CDR3 has 14 amino acids. The sequencing sample was made of naive CD8+ T cells sorted from blood. The receptor was derived from a man in his thirties or forties in good health. This chain joins TRBV11-2 and TRBJ1-1, with D perhaps TRBD1 (5 bases). This CDR3 reads CASSLMGLDAEAFF. In DNA form, the CDR3 reads TGTGCCAGCAGCTTAATGGGACTAGACGCTGAAGCTTTCTTT.